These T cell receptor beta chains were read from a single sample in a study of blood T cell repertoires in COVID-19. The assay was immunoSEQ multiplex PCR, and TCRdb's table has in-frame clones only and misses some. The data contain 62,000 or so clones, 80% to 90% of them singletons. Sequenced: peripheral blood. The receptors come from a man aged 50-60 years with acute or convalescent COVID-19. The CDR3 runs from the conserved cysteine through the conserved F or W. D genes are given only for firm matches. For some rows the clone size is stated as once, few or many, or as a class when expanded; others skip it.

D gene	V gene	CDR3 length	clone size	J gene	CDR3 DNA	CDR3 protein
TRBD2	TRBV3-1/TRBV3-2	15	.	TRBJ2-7	TGTGCCAGCAGTCTAAGGACTAGCGGGAGAGGAGAGCAGTACTTC	CASSLRTSGRGEQYF
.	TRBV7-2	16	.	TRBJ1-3	TGTGCCAGCAGCCACCAGCGGGGGGCCTCTGGAAACACCATATATTTT	CASSHQRGASGNTIYF
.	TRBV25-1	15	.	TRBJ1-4	TGTGCCAGCAGTGATGAGAGGGTTAATTATGAAAAACTGTTTTTT	CASSDERVNYEKLFF
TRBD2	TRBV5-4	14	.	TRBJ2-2	TGTGCCGGAGGGACTAGCGGGACCACCGGGGAGCTGTTTTTT	CAGGTSGTTGELFF
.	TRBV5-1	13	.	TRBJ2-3	TGCGCCAGCAGAATCGGGAGCACAGATACGCAGTATTTT	CASRIGSTDTQYF
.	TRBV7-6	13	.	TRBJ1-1	TGTGCCAGCAGCTTACAGAGGTACACTGAAGCTTTCTTT	CASSLQRYTEAFF
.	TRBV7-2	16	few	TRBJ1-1	TGTGCCAGCAGCTTAGGCCGGGTTCACATGAACACTGAAGCTTTCTTT	CASSLGRVHMNTEAFF
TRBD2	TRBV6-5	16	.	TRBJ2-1	TGTGCCAGCAGTTGGACTAGCGGGAGTTCCTACAATGAGCAGTTCTTC	CASSWTSGSSYNEQFF
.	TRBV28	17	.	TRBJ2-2	TGTGCCAGCAGTTTATGGACTCTAGCGATCTACACCGGGGAGCTGTTTTTT	CASSLWTLAIYTGELFF
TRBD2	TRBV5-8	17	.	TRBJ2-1	TGTGCCAGCAGCTTGGGGACTAGCGGCCCCTCCTACAATGAGCAGTTCTTC	CASSLGTSGPSYNEQFF
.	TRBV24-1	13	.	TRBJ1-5	TGTGCCACCAGTGCGGGATGGGATCAGCCCCAGCATTTT	CATSAGWDQPQHF
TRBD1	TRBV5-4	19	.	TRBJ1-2	TGTGCCAGCAGCTTGAGTACAGGACAGGGAAGGTTAGGGGGCTATGGCTACACCTTC	CASSLSTGQGRLGGYGYTF
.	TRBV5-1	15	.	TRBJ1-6	TGCGCCAGCAGCTCCACAGGGTCGGGTAATTCACCCCTCCACTTT	CASSSTGSGNSPLHF
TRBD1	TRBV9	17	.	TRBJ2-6	TGTGCCAGCAGCGTTGGGACAGGGGGCTCTGGGGCCAACGTCCTGACTTTC	CASSVGTGGSGANVLTF
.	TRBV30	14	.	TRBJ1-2	TGTGCCTGGAGTGTACAGTTGAGAAACTATGGCTACACCTTC	CAWSVQLRNYGYTF
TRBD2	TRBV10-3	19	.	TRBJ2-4	TGTGCCATCAGTGCGACCGGGACTAGCGGGAGTGAGAGCCAAAACATTCAGTACTTC	CAISATGTSGSESQNIQYF
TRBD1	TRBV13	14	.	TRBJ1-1	TGTGCCAGCAGCTTAGTACAGGGGGTCACTGAAGCTTTCTTT	CASSLVQGVTEAFF
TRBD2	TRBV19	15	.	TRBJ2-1	TGTGCCAGTAGTCCTAGCGGGAGTTTCAACAATGAGCAGTTCTTC	CASSPSGSFNNEQFF
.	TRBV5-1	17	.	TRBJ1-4	TGCGCCAGCAGCTTGGATCCCAACAGTGCAACTAATGAAAAACTGTTTTTT	CASSLDPNSATNEKLFF
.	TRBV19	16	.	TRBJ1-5	TGTGCCAGTAGTATAGTAGGGGGTGCCAGCAATCAGCCCCAGCATTTT	CASSIVGGASNQPQHF
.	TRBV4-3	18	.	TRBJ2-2	TGCGCCAGCAGCCAACGGGTAGGGCCTAAGAAAGGGGCCGGGGAGCTGTTTTTT	CASSQRVGPKKGAGELFF
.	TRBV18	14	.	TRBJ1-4	TGTGCCAGCTCACCAGGGGGGTTAAATGAAAAACTGTTTTTT	CASSPGGLNEKLFF
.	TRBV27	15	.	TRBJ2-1	TGTGCCAGCAGTCGAGTAACTCCCTCCTACAATGAGCAGTTCTTC	CASSRVTPSYNEQFF
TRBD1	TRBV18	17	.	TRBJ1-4	TGTGCCAGCTCACCTTCCCAAATCCAGGGGGCTTGGGAAAAACTGTTTTTT	CASSPSQIQGAWEKLFF
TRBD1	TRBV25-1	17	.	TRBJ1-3	TGTGCCAGCAGTCAACCGGGACAGCGAAGCTCTGGAAACACCATATATTTT	CASSQPGQRSSGNTIYF
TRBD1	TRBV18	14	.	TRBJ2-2	TGTGCCAGCTCAGCGGGACAGGGTACCGGGGAGCTGTTTTTT	CASSAGQGTGELFF
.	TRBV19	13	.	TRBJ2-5	TGTGCCAGTAGCCAAACTAGCTACGAGACCCAGTACTTC	CASSQTSYETQYF
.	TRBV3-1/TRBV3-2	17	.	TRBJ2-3	TGTGCCAGCAGCCAAGATCGGACGGGAGTAGGAACAGATACGCAGTATTTT	CASSQDRTGVGTDTQYF
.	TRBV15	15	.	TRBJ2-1	TGTGCCACTCAAAACGGGTACCCTGGGTACAATGAGCAGTTCTTC	CATQNGYPGYNEQFF
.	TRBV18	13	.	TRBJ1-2	TGTGCCAGCTCCCCGACAGGAAACTATGGCTACACCTTC	CASSPTGNYGYTF
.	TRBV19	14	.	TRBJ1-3	TGTGCCAGTAGGGCGGGGGGGAGTGGAAACACCATATATTTT	CASRAGGSGNTIYF
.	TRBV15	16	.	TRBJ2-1	TGTGCCACCAGCGGGGAGACTAGTCTCTCCTACAATGAGCAGTTCTTC	CATSGETSLSYNEQFF
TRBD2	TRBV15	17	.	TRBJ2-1	TGTGCCACCAGCACTAGCGGGAGGGCCCGGGGTTTCAATGAGCAGTTCTTC	CATSTSGRARGFNEQFF
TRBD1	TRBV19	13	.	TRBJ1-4	TGTGCCAGTAGTACGGACAGGAATGAAAAACTGTTTTTT	CASSTDRNEKLFF
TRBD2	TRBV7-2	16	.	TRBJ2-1	TGTGCCAGCAGCTTGAGCGCCGGGACTAGCATCGCTGAGCAGTTCTTC	CASSLSAGTSIAEQFF
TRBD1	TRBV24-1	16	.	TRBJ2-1	TGTGCCACCAGTGCCTCGGACAGGATGATCTACAATGAGCAGTTCTTC	CATSASDRMIYNEQFF
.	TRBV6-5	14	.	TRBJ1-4	TGTGCCAGCAATTCGTTCGCAACTAATGAAAAACTGTTTTTT	CASNSFATNEKLFF
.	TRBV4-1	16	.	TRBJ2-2	TGCGCCAGCAGCCAAGGACTAGGGGCGAACACCGGGGAGCTGTTTTTT	CASSQGLGANTGELFF
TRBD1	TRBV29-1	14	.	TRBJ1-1	TGCAGCGTTGAACCCCCACGAGGGGGCGGTGAAGCTTTCTTT	CSVEPPRGGGEAFF
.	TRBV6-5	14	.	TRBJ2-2	TGTGCCAGCAGCCTCGGGGGTTCCACCGGGGAGCTGTTTTTT	CASSLGGSTGELFF
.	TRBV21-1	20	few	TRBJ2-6	TGTGCCAGCGACGCGCTGCGGGTCCAAACTATGAGCTGTGGGGCCAACGTCCTGACTTTC	CASDALRVQTMSCGANVLTF
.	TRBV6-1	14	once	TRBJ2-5	TGTGCCAGCAGTGAAGGAGGAGGTTTGGAGACCCAGTACTTC	CASSEGGGLETQYF
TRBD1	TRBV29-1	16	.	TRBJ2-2	TGCAGCGTTGAATGGCCGGGACAGGGTGGCACCGGGGAGCTGTTTTTT	CSVEWPGQGGTGELFF
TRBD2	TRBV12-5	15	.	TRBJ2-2	TGTGCTAGTGGTTTGTTGCGGGAGGACACCGGGGAGCTGTTTTTT	CASGLLREDTGELFF
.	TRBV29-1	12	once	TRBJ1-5	TGCAGCGTTTGTGACAGTGACCAGCCCCAGCATTTT	CSVCDSDQPQHF
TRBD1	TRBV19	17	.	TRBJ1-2	TGTGCCAGTAGTAACGTCGAGGGACAGGCAGATCCCTATGGCTACACCTTC	CASSNVEGQADPYGYTF
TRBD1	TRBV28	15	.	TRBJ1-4	TGTGCCAGCAGACGACAGGGGGGAACTAATGAAAAACTGTTTTTT	CASRRQGGTNEKLFF
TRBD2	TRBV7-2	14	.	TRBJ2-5	TGTGCCAGCAGCCCACTAGCGGTCTGGGAGACCCAGTACTTC	CASSPLAVWETQYF
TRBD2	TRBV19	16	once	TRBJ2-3	TGTGCCAGTAGTATAGGAGCGGGAGGCCCCACAGATACGCAGTATTTT	CASSIGAGGPTDTQYF
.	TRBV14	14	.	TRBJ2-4	TGTGCCAGCAGCCCAGGGATCCCCAAAAACATTCAGTACTTC	CASSPGIPKNIQYF
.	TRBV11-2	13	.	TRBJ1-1	TGTGCCAGCAGCTTAGATCGGCAGGGCGTAGCTTTCTTT	CASSLDRQGVAFF
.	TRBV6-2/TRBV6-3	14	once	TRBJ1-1	TGTGCCAGCAGTTTTCGGTTCGGGAACACTGAAGCTTTCTTT	CASSFRFGNTEAFF
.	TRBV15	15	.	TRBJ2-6	TGTGCCACCAGCCTTATCCTTACAGGGGCCAACGTCCTGACTTTC	CATSLILTGANVLTF
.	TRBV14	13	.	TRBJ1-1	TGTGCCAGCAGCCAAGTTATGAACACTGAAGCTTTCTTT	CASSQVMNTEAFF
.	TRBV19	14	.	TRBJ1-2	TGTGCCAGTAGTACGGTGTACAGACCCTATGGCTACACCTTC	CASSTVYRPYGYTF
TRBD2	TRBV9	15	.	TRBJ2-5	TGTGCCAGCAGCGGGACTAGCGGGATCGAAGAGACCCAGTACTTC	CASSGTSGIEETQYF
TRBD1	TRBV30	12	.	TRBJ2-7	TGTGCCTTGGACAGGGCGGGCTACGAGCAGTACTTC	CALDRAGYEQYF
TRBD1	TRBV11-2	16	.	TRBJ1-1	TGTGCCAGCAGCGACCGGGACAGGGGCTTGAGCACTGAAGCTTTCTTT	CASSDRDRGLSTEAFF